Following are 11 T cell receptor beta chains from one sample sequenced in a study of blood T cell repertoires in COVID-19. Repertoires were generated with immunoSEQ multiplex PCR, while TCRdb's copy carries only in-frame clones and drops some. The sample yields about 270,000 clones, around 88% seen once. Input material: peripheral blood. Receptors originate from an elderly man with acute or convalescent COVID-19.

The chain joins TRBV3-1 (or the pseudogene TRBV3-2) to TRBJ2-5; tentatively, D is TRBD2 (5 bases). The CDR3 has 15 amino acids. Per germline, CDR1 LGHDT and CDR2 YNNKEL (reference sequence). The V gene lost 2 bases and the J gene lost 2 bases, with 12 bases spanning the gap. For the CDR3, the DNA is TGTGCCAGCAGCCAAAGTGGCGGGTTTCAAGAGACCCAGTACTTC. Its translation is CASSQSGGFQETQYF.

This clone was counted a few times. This chain connects TRBV14 to TRBJ1-1, with D perhaps TRBD1 (5 bases). V lost 6 bases and J lost 1, with 12 bases in between. The CDR3 consists of 14 residues. Germline V CDR1 and CDR2: SGHDN, FVKESK. CDR3 region: CASRPYTGNTEAFF. The CDR3 coding sequence is TGTGCCAGCAGACCTTATACAGGGAACACTGAAGCTTTCTTT.

The chain carries TRBV9 and TRBJ1-2; 10 positions match TRBD1. Unmatched junction bases numbered 6, after V lost 3 bases and J lost 4 bases. The CDR3 covers 15 residues. CDR1 is SGDLS, CDR2 YYNGEE, per germline. The CDR3 nucleotides are TGTGCCAGCAGCGCCGGGACAGGGGCTGGCTATGGCTACACCTTC. Protein: CASSAGTGAGYGYTF.

The chain links TRBV18 to TRBJ2-5; D not certain. V lost 3 bases to trimming and J lost 2 bases, with 10 bases between them. Germline loops: CDR1 KGHSH, CDR2 LQKENI. The CDR3 contains 14 residues. CDR3 in DNA: TGTGCCAGCTCACCCTTACATCAGCAAGAGACCCAGTACTTC. Its protein product is CASSPLHQQETQYF.

The chain recombines TRBV29-1 with TRBJ2-7, with D tentatively TRBD2 (6 bases). CDR1 and CDR2 from the germline V gene are SQVTM and ANQGSEA. The CDR3 is 12 amino acids. V was shortened by 2 bases and J by 6 bases, with 11 bases between the two germline ends. The CDR3 reads CSVEWGTPEQYF. The CDR3 coding sequence is TGCAGCGTTGAATGGGGGACTCCCGAGCAGTACTTC.

In this sample, this clone turned up once. The J gene is TRBJ2-1, the V gene TRBV19; 11 bases are shared with TRBD2. The V gene's germline CDR1 is LNHDA and CDR2 SQIVND (reference sequence). The CDR3 length is 14 residues. The trim removed 3 bases at V and 6 bases at J, leaving 1 base unmatched. The CDR3 region has the DNA TGTGCCAGTAGTATTAGCGGGAGGGCCAATGAGCAGTTCTTC. As protein: CASSISGRANEQFF.

This chain's CDR3 is CASSAGWDSPLHF. CDR3 DNA sequence: TGTGCCAGCAGTGCCGGGTGGGATTCACCCCTCCACTTT. The V gene is TRBV7-9, the J gene TRBJ1-6; no reliable D call. The CDR3 sequence is 13 residues long. V dropped 6 bases and J dropped 8 bases, with 11 bases sitting between them. Germline V CDR1 and CDR2: SEHNR, FQNEAQ (reference sequence).

V is TRBV11-2 and J is TRBJ2-2, with D uncertain. V was clipped by 6 bases and J by 2 bases, with 10 bases between them. Germline CDR1 is SGHAT and CDR2 is FQNNGV. The CDR3 contains 14 residues. CDR3 sequence reads: CASSYQINTGELFF. The CDR3 nucleotides read TGTGCCAGCAGTTACCAGATTAACACCGGGGAGCTGTTTTTT.

This clone was seen a single time. The chain combines TRBV27 with TRBJ2-1; D may be TRBD2 (6 bases). In germline, CDR1 is MNHEY, CDR2 SMNVEV (reference sequence). The CDR3 contains 16 residues. The germline V and J ends were trimmed by 2 bases and 2 bases, with 13 bases remaining between them. The chain's CDR3 is CASSLGGESTYNEQFF. The CDR3 DNA reads as TGTGCCAGCAGTTTAGGCGGGGAGTCAACCTACAATGAGCAGTTCTTC.

The rearrangement joins TRBV5-1 to TRBJ2-1; 13 positions agree with TRBD2. This CDR3 spans 17 amino acids. Germline CDR1 is SGHRS and CDR2 is YFSETQ. J gave up 7 bases and V 3 bases, and 10 bases lay outside the gene matches. The CDR3 coding sequence is TGCGCCAGCAGCTCGGCCGGACTAGCGGGAGTAAGGAATGAGCAGTTCTTC. Amino acid sequence: CASSSAGLAGVRNEQFF. Combining the CDR3 with reference TRBV5-1 and TRBJ2-1 gives the whole variable domain KAGVTQTPRYLIKTRGQQVTLSCSPISGHRSVSWYQQTPGQGLQFLFEYFSETQRNKGNFPGRFSGRQFSNSRSEMNVSTLELGDSALYLCASSSAGLAGVRNEQFFGPGTRLTVL.

The chain couples TRBV19 to TRBJ2-3; D may be TRBD2 (6 bases). This CDR3 has 14 amino acids. The V gene lost 5 bases and the J gene lost 2 bases, with 11 bases spanning the gap. Per germline, CDR1 LNHDA and CDR2 SQIVND (reference sequence). The CDR3 nucleotides read TGTGCCAGTAGTGAGGGACTCCTCACAGATACGCAGTATTTT. This translates into CASSEGLLTDTQYF. Full variable domain (rest looked up from reference TRBV19 and TRBJ2-3): DGGITQSPKYLFRKEGQNVTLSCEQNLNHDAMYWYRQDPGQGLRLIYYSQIVNDFQKGDIAEGYSVSREKKESFPLTVTSAQKNPTAFYLCASSEGLLTDTQYFGPGTRLTVL.